A selection of T cell receptor beta chains follows, all from one sample in a study of T-cell memory formation after mild COVID-19. TCRdb called the 5' RACE reads again in MiXCR, with one record for every CDR3 protein. The data contain approximately 400,000 distinct CDR3 sequences, roughly 18% of them seen just once; the ten biggest clones take up approximately 21%. Sequenced: PBMCs or a T cell subset sorted from them (not recorded which). Receptors originate from a man in his late teens or twenties who had mild COVID-19 (a few samples of this study predate the infection). Cell type and time point are not known. CDR3s include the opening cysteine and the closing phenylalanine or tryptophan. D genes are given only for firm matches. Some rows have no size entry. The others give once, few or many, or a class for an expanded clone.

NA,few,TRBV25-1,TRBJ1-2,CASSDGGQNGYTF,TGTGCCAGCAGTGATGGGGGTCAAAATGGCTACACCTTC
NA,NA,TRBV4-1,TRBJ1-1,CASSQGLTGTEAFF,TGCGCCAGCAGCCAAGGACTCACGGGTACTGAAGCTTTCTTT
NA,few,TRBV27,TRBJ1-1,CASSPIGVPNTEAFF,TGTGCCAGCAGTCCCATCGGAGTGCCGAACACTGAAGCTTTCTTT
NA,few,TRBV4-3,TRBJ2-3,CASSQRPFSTDTQYF,TGCGCCAGCAGCCAGAGACCCTTTTCGACAGATACGCAGTATTTT
NA,NA,TRBV4-3,TRBJ2-2,CASSQRGSNTGELFF,TGCGCCAGCAGCCAAAGGGGGTCCAACACCGGGGAGCTGTTTTTT
NA,NA,TRBV20-1,TRBJ2-1,CSARVRASYNEQFF,TGCAGTGCTAGAGTAAGGGCCTCCTACAATGAGCAGTTCTTC
NA,NA,TRBV7-2,TRBJ2-3,CASSSPGHLSKDTQYF,TGTGCCAGCAGCTCACCGGGACACCTCAGCAAGGATACGCAGTATTTT
NA,many,TRBV3-1,TRBJ2-1,CASSQDTRTEQFF,TGTGCCAGCAGCCAAGATACACGGACTGAGCAGTTCTTC
NA,NA,TRBV27,TRBJ1-2,CASSLYPDSPRGYTF,TGTGCCAGCAGTTTATATCCCGACAGTCCCCGTGGCTACACCTTC
TRBD2,few,TRBV4-2,TRBJ2-1,CASSQLFKGLAGTYNEQFF,TGTGCCAGCAGCCAGCTCTTTAAGGGGCTAGCGGGGACCTACAATGAGCAGTTCTTC
NA,NA,TRBV7-9,TRBJ1-5,CASSRAGDPNQPQHF,TGTGCCAGCAGCCGAGCAGGGGACCCGAATCAGCCCCAGCATTTT
TRBD1,many,TRBV7-3,TRBJ1-1,CASSSQGAPEAFF,TGTGCCAGCAGCTCTCAGGGGGCCCCTGAAGCTTTCTTT
NA,few,TRBV30,TRBJ1-2,CAWNVRGIYGYTF,TGTGCCTGGAATGTGCGAGGGATCTATGGCTACACCTTC
TRBD2,NA,TRBV29-1,TRBJ2-3,CSVERRGSTDTQYF,TGCAGCGTTGAAAGGCGGGGGTCCACAGATACGCAGTATTTT
NA,few,TRBV15,TRBJ2-7,CATSSFEDSSYEQYF,TGTGCCACCAGCAGCTTCGAGGATAGCTCCTACGAGCAGTACTTC
TRBD2,NA,TRBV29-1,TRBJ2-1,CSNQRGGVYNEQFF,TGCAGCAACCAGCGGGGGGGCGTGTACAATGAGCAGTTCTTC
TRBD2,NA,TRBV5-5,TRBJ2-1,CASSLGLAGVYNEQFF,TGTGCTAGCAGCTTGGGACTAGCGGGGGTCTACAATGAGCAGTTCTTC
NA,NA,TRBV21-1,TRBJ2-2,CASSKRGFGELFF,TGTGCCAGCAGCAAAAGGGGGTTCGGGGAGCTGTTTTTT
NA,few,TRBV5-1,TRBJ1-4,CASSSTSGKLFF,TGCGCCAGCAGCTCGACCTCGGGGAAACTGTTTTTT
TRBD2,NA,TRBV7-7,TRBJ2-2,CASSLGSSGGTGELFF,TGTGCTAGCAGCTTAGGCTCTAGCGGGGGGACCGGGGAGCTGTTTTTT
TRBD2,many,TRBV5-6,TRBJ2-6,CASSPLAGALSGANVLTF,TGTGCCAGCAGCCCACTAGCGGGGGCGCTCTCTGGGGCCAACGTCCTGACTTTC
NA,NA,TRBV28,TRBJ2-5,CASGGRRVETQYF,TGTGCCAGTGGTGGGCGTAGGGTCGAGACCCAGTACTTC
NA,few,TRBV7-2,TRBJ1-4,CASSSQGFFEKLFF,TGTGCCAGCAGCTCACAGGGTTTTTTTGAAAAACTGTTTTTT
TRBD1,few,TRBV30,TRBJ1-2,CAWTTGQGVRGYTF,TGTGCCTGGACCACCGGACAGGGAGTTAGGGGCTACACCTTC
TRBD2,NA,TRBV5-1,TRBJ2-2,CASSPTGRGTGELFF,TGCGCCAGTAGCCCCACCGGGAGGGGCACCGGGGAGCTGTTTTTT
NA,NA,TRBV6-5,TRBJ1-3,CASSYGNTIYF,TGTGCCAGCAGTTACGGAAACACCATATATTTT
NA,NA,TRBV10-3,TRBJ1-1,CAISGVRNTEAFF,TGTGCCATCAGTGGGGTCAGGAACACTGAAGCTTTCTTT
NA,NA,TRBV18,TRBJ2-1,CASSPPGWSSYNEQFF,TGTGCCAGCTCACCACCGGGGTGGTCCTCATACAATGAGCAGTTCTTC
NA,many,TRBV7-2,TRBJ2-6,CASSQLGQTSGANVLTF,TGTGCCAGCAGCCAGCTAGGACAGACCTCTGGGGCCAACGTCCTGACTTTC
NA,few,TRBV7-9,TRBJ2-5,CASSFGLTQTETQYF,TGTGCCAGCAGCTTCGGACTGACCCAAACAGAGACCCAGTACTTC
NA,NA,TRBV29-1,TRBJ2-7,CSVDQGWPYEQYF,TGCAGCGTTGACCAGGGATGGCCCTACGAGCAGTACTTC
NA,NA,TRBV29-1,TRBJ2-3,CSVARATDTQYF,TGCAGCGTTGCCCGGGCCACAGATACGCAGTATTTT
NA,few,TRBV3-1,TRBJ2-3,CASSHPGEGVDTQYF,TGTGCCAGCAGTCACCCGGGGGAAGGTGTAGATACGCAGTATTTT
TRBD2,NA,TRBV7-3,TRBJ2-3,CASRRLAVTTDTQYF,TGTGCCAGCCGGCGACTAGCGGTTACCACAGATACGCAGTATTTT
NA,NA,TRBV15,TRBJ1-1,CATSRDLAEAFF,TGTGCCACCAGCAGAGATTTAGCTGAAGCTTTCTTT
NA,NA,TRBV12-3/TRBV12-4,TRBJ2-3,CASRTGDYSTDTQYF,TGTGCCAGCAGGACAGGGGACTATAGCACAGATACGCAGTATTTT
TRBD1,few,TRBV18,TRBJ2-7,CASSPMGDSSFGEQYF,TGTGCCAGCTCACCCATGGGGGACAGTAGTTTTGGGGAGCAGTACTTC
NA,NA,TRBV20-1,TRBJ1-1,CSATRRLTEAFF,TGCAGTGCTACACGGCGCCTCACTGAAGCTTTCTTT
TRBD1,few,TRBV20-1,TRBJ1-5,CSASTRGREQPQHF,TGCAGTGCTAGTACCAGGGGGCGAGAGCAGCCCCAGCATTTT
TRBD2,NA,TRBV18,TRBJ2-2,CASSPGLAGPNTGELFF,TGTGCCAGCTCACCCGGACTAGCGGGCCCCAACACCGGGGAGCTGTTTTTT
NA,NA,TRBV6-5,TRBJ1-3,CASSYQDGSSGNTIYF,TGTGCCAGCAGTTACCAGGACGGAAGCTCTGGAAACACCATATATTTT
NA,few,TRBV9,TRBJ1-6,CASSLRWDSPLHF,TGTGCCAGCAGCCTACGGTGGGATTCACCCCTCCACTTT
TRBD1,NA,TRBV5-1,TRBJ1-1,CASSTQGQSLLQNTEAFF,TGCGCCAGCAGCACCCAGGGACAGTCACTCCTCCAGAACACTGAAGCTTTCTTT
NA,few,TRBV5-1,TRBJ2-5,CASSFLRGLQETQYF,TGCGCCAGCAGCTTCCTCAGGGGACTCCAAGAGACCCAGTACTTC
TRBD2,once,TRBV6-6,TRBJ2-3,CASSYPRLAGGPVDTQYF,TGTGCCAGCAGTTACCCACGACTAGCGGGGGGGCCAGTAGATACGCAGTATTTT
TRBD2,few,TRBV7-2,TRBJ2-3,CASSLTAGYTDTQYF,TGTGCCAGCAGCTTGACAGCGGGGTACACAGATACGCAGTATTTT
NA,NA,TRBV25-1,TRBJ1-2,CASSEQVNYGYTF,TGTGCCAGCAGTGAACAGGTTAACTATGGCTACACCTTC
NA,few,TRBV7-2,TRBJ2-1,CASSPGDFQGSYNEQFF,TGTGCCAGCAGCCCAGGGGACTTCCAAGGGTCCTACAATGAGCAGTTCTTC
NA,NA,TRBV11-2,TRBJ1-5,CASSRAGKQPQHF,TGTGCCAGCAGCCGAGCGGGGAAACAGCCCCAGCATTTT
TRBD1,few,TRBV5-1,TRBJ1-1,CASRVRQGTNPEAFF,TGCGCCAGCAGAGTGCGACAGGGGACAAACCCTGAAGCTTTCTTT
TRBD1,NA,TRBV30,TRBJ1-2,CAWSLNLPGGTNYGYTF,TGTGCCTGGAGTCTCAACCTGCCAGGGGGCACCAACTATGGCTACACCTTC
NA,NA,TRBV7-6,TRBJ2-1,CASSSRWSGPLESYNEQFF,TGTGCCAGCAGCTCCCGATGGTCCGGTCCGTTAGAATCCTACAATGAGCAGTTCTTC
TRBD1,NA,TRBV4-3,TRBJ2-5,CASSLSAGTGGWETQYF,TGCGCCAGCAGCCTGTCGGCCGGGACAGGGGGCTGGGAGACCCAGTACTTC